This T cell receptor (beta chain) was sequenced for a study of cytomegalovirus exposure and HLA in healthy donors. Use of 60 Vbeta and 13 Jbeta primers characterized the PCR. Clones were sequenced by immunoSEQ multiplex PCR, and TCRdb holds only the in-frame ones, with some missing. The sample lists around 210,000 clones; around 77% were seen once. Remarks on this clone: Antigen specificity is unknown.

Regarding the study as a whole: TCR beta chains numbering 164 were designated cytomegalovirus-associated. In a later analysis, TCR beta V- and J-gene trimming showed a link to a missense DCLRE1C variant. Sequencing likely generated an artifact that appeared as a cluster of highly shared sequence variants.

All donors participated as healthy donors of bone marrow. CDR1 and CDR2 (germline): SGHTA, FQGNSA. Unmatched junction bases numbered 7, after V lost 1 base and J lost 1 base. The CDR3 runs to 17 residues. The sequence derives from a woman between 25 and 40 years old in good health and CMV-seronegative. The rearrangement uses TRBV7-2 and TRBJ2-1; 7 nucleotides align to TRBD2. Material: PBMCs. This chain's CDR3 is CASSLERLAVSYNEQFF. The CDR3 DNA reads as TGTGCCAGCAGCTTAGAGAGGCTAGCGGTATCCTACAATGAGCAGTTCTTC.